The clone carrying this T cell receptor beta chain came up a few times. Its matching antigen is unknown. A read error is likely, as this CDR3 ends without the conserved phenylalanine or tryptophan. Memory CD4+ cells were defined as CD4+CD45RO+CD25-. After constant-region reverse-primer amplification, full-length variable regions underwent semi-nested PCR with Nested Universal Primer A. TCRdb re-analysed the 5' RACE reads in MiXCR, keeping a single row per CDR3 protein. The sample consists of 50,000 to 65,000 distinct CDR3 sequences, about 28% of them appearing once. The study's findings and limits: Tumor-infiltrating Treg TCR alpha and beta sequences overlapped most with tumor naive CD4+ T cells, then blood naive. In terms of TCR gene usage, tumor memory CD4+ T cells clustered together with blood and lymph node memory CD4+ cells, as well as with lymph node naive CD4+ cells.

Germline loops: CDR1 SGHTA, CDR2 FQGNSA. The junction had 12 bases not matched to a gene; V was cut back by 5 bases and J by 2 bases. This CDR3 region has 17 residues. This TCR came from a female donor with breast cancer. The chain combines TRBV7-2 with TRBJ2-5; 9 positions match TRBD2. The sample taken for sequencing was tumor-infiltrating memory CD4+ T cells sorted from the breast tumor. Subset: memory CD4+ T cells, CD4+CD45RO+CD25-. CDR3 protein: CASSRNGATSGQETQYS. CDR3 coding DNA: TGTGCCAGCAGCCGCAATGGGGCCACTAGCGGGCAAGAGACCCAGTACTCC.